These T cell receptor beta chains were read from a single sample in a study of Ad26.COV2.S vaccination and SARS-CoV-2 variants. Sequencing was performed with immunoSEQ multiplex PCR; in TCRdb, only in-frame clones are kept and a portion is missing. The data hold about 680,000 clones, with roughly 90% observed a single time. This sample comprised peripheral blood, obtained in a trial of Ad26.COV2.S vaccine versus placebo. These receptors all come from a person between 18 and 65 years old who received the Ad26.COV2.S COVID-19 vaccine or a placebo. CDR3s include the opening cysteine and the closing phenylalanine or tryptophan. D genes are given only for firm matches. Clone sizes are given selectively: once, few, many, or a class where the clone is expanded.

abundance,d_gene,j_gene,v_gene,CDR3nt,CDR3aa
NA,TRBD1,TRBJ1-1,TRBV29-1,TGCAGCGTTGGGGGGACAGGTACTGAAGCTTTCTTT,CSVGGTGTEAFF
few,TRBD2,TRBJ2-1,TRBV10-1,TGCGCCAGCAGTGAAGTAGCGGGACACAATGAGCAGTTCTTC,CASSEVAGHNEQFF
NA,NA,TRBJ1-5,TRBV6-5,TGTGCCAGCAGTTACAGGTTAGATCAGCCCCAGCATTTT,CASSYRLDQPQHF
NA,NA,TRBJ2-7,TRBV6-5,TGTGCCAGCAGGTCGACAGTGATCTACGAGCAGTACTTC,CASRSTVIYEQYF
NA,NA,TRBJ2-1,TRBV29-1,TGCAGCGCCCGACAGGGCCCCGGGGGGCTTTACAATGAGCAGTTCTTC,CSARQGPGGLYNEQFF
once,TRBD1,TRBJ2-2,TRBV30,TGTGCCTGGAGCGGGGACAGGGGAACCGGGGAGCTGTTTTTT,CAWSGDRGTGELFF
NA,NA,TRBJ1-1,TRBV2,TGTGCCAGCAGTCAAAATGGGGGGAGCACTGAAGCTTTCTTT,CASSQNGGSTEAFF
once,NA,TRBJ1-5,TRBV7-2,TGTGCCAGCAGCTTATCCGGGGGTTTCAGCAATCAGCCCCAGCATTTT,CASSLSGGFSNQPQHF
NA,NA,TRBJ2-3,TRBV4-2,TGTGCCAGCAGCCAAGATGAGGTGGTCTGCGACACAGATACGCAGTATTTT,CASSQDEVVCDTDTQYF
NA,NA,TRBJ1-4,TRBV21-1,TGTGCCAGCAGCAAAGCCTACCATGGGACAGGTCGATGGGCTACTAATGAAAAACTGTTTTTT,CASSKAYHGTGRWATNEKLFF
NA,NA,TRBJ1-1,TRBV5-8,TGTGCCAGCAGCTTGGCTGGGGGGTTGGGAACTGAAGCTTTCTTT,CASSLAGGLGTEAFF
NA,NA,TRBJ2-1,TRBV9,TGTGCCAGCAGCGTAGGGACTACCCCTGGGAGTGAGCAGTTCTTC,CASSVGTTPGSEQFF
once,NA,TRBJ2-7,TRBV12-3/TRBV12-4,TGTGCCAGCAGTTGGAGCTCCTACGAGCAGTACTTC,CASSWSSYEQYF
NA,TRBD2,TRBJ2-3,TRBV7-2,TGTGCCAGCAGCCCTAGGGCTAGTTCTAGCGGGTCGTCAGATACGCAGTATTTT,CASSPRASSSGSSDTQYF
NA,NA,TRBJ2-2,TRBV5-8,TGTGCCAGCAGCCGCGGACAGACCACGAACACCGGGGAGCTGTTTTTT,CASSRGQTTNTGELFF
NA,NA,TRBJ2-7,TRBV7-3,TGTGCCAGCAGCTTAATGAGGGGGTCGGGTGTGCAGTACTTC,CASSLMRGSGVQYF
NA,NA,TRBJ2-7,TRBV3-1/TRBV3-2,TGTGCCAGCAGCCCTCGGGGGCTCTACGAGCAGTACTTC,CASSPRGLYEQYF
once,NA,TRBJ1-4,TRBV30,TGTGCCTGGAATATGGACCAGGAAAAACTGTTTTTT,CAWNMDQEKLFF
NA,NA,TRBJ2-7,TRBV12-1,TGTGCCAGCAGCTTAGATCCGGACTACGAGCAGTACTTC,CASSLDPDYEQYF
NA,TRBD2,TRBJ2-1,TRBV13,TGTGCCAGCAAGGGTTGGACTAGCGGGAGTAGTGAGCAGTTCTTC,CASKGWTSGSSEQFF
NA,NA,TRBJ2-7,TRBV7-8,TGTGCCAGCAGCTTAACAGGGCAGAGCTCCTACGAGCAGTACTTC,CASSLTGQSSYEQYF